This TCR beta chain was sequenced in a study of shared clonotypes between healthy human individuals. Notes on the study in general: Large depth notwithstanding, sorted-subset sequencing proved incomplete by rarefaction.

This clone showed up just a few times. The antigen is not known. Produced via immunoSEQ multiplex PCR; TCRdb's table is partial and in-frame only. The table records some 1 million clones, around 76% of them present only once. The receptor's source is a young man in good health. Sequenced input: memory CD4+ T cells sorted from blood. Subset: CD45RA-negative fraction.

CDR3 nucleotide sequence: TGTGCCAGCAGCGAACAGGGGAGCGGGACTGAAGCTTTCTTT. Encoded protein: CASSEQGSGTEAFF. This chain joins TRBV6-1 and TRBJ1-1; 7 nucleotides match TRBD1. Germline V gives CDR1 MNHNS, CDR2 SASEGT. V lost 6 bases, J lost 5 bases, and 9 bases stayed unmatched. The CDR3 extends over 14 amino acids.